A single TCR beta chain is shown here with its context. In its sample, this clonotype was seen many times. Which antigen it targets is not known. Per-base qualities were not stored, and no clone one base away is much larger. The CDR3, cysteine through phenylalanine, is 15 amino acids long. Only the CDR3 region is kept as DNA, spanning 45 bases read in frame from base 1. The CDR1 and CDR2 encoded by the germline V gene are SGHTA and FQGNSA. A distance of 13 bases separates the germline ends of V and J, which lose 4 bases and 3 bases respectively. The entry originates in a study of T-cell reconstitution after alpha-beta-depleted transplantation in children (dated by TCRdb to the mid-2010s). Looking at the study overall: T-cell immune reconstitution after TCRalphabeta/CD19-depleted allogeneic hematopoietic cell transplantation in children was quantitatively tracked in the study by means of TCR repertoire profiling. Paper-wide results and their limitations: Over subsequent months, a decline in hyperexpanded clone frequencies was noted, and after one year, T-cell counts and TCRbeta diversity were mostly ascribed to newly produced T cells. About two months after transplant, the apparently early recovery of alphabetaT-cell counts reportedly depended on just several hundred clones that had expanded rapidly and came from non-depleted graft cells. In some patients, the high TCRbeta diversity seen at day 60 was put down to recipient T cells and intrathymic progenitors that had survived conditioning.

The treatment or condition label, read with the paper, signifies: allogeneic hematopoietic cell transplantation with graft depleted of TCRalphabeta T cells and CD19 B cells. Transplant recipients were children who received TCRalphabeta/CD19-depleted allogeneic hematopoietic cell grafts. Libraries were prepared through PCR. Sequencing was carried out with an Illumina HiSeq 2500. Molecular barcoding was employed in the preparation of TCR libraries, with unique molecular identifiers being used to normalize TCRbeta repertoire quantification. Starting from the raw public reads, TCRdb applied fastp trimming at Q25, assembled clones with MiXCR and retained in-frame beta chains. Rows are unified per CDR3 protein, each entry keeping the most common DNA and genes. The sample table records about 160,000 distinct CDR3 sequences; over 8.5% of these occur just once. The top ten clonotypes cover roughly 13% of the sample.

The sequence came from a boy aged 2 to 10 with acute myeloid leukemia, due to receive a stem cell transplant. This sequence uses TRBV7-2 and TRBJ2-1, with the D gene not clear enough to name. Specimen: PBMCs, collected before TCRalphabeta/CD19-depleted stem cell transplant. DNA sequence: TGTGCCAGCAGCTGGGCGACTGGCGTCTACAATGAGCAGTTCTTC. This yields the protein CASSWATGVYNEQFF.